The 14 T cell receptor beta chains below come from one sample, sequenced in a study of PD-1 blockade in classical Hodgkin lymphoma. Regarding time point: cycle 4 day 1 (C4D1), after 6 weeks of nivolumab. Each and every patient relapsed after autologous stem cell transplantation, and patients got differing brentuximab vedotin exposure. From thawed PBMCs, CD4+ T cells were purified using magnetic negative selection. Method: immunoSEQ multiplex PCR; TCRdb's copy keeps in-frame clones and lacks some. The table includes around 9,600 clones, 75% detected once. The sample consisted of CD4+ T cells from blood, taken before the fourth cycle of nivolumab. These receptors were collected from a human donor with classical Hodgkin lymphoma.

CDR3 sequence (DNA): TGTGCCAGCTCACCGCTTCGGACAGGACAAGAGACCCAGTACTTC. Amino acids: CASSPLRTGQETQYF. The rearrangement joins TRBV18 to TRBJ2-5; 7 bases are shared with TRBD1. The CDR3 contains 15 residues. Trimming cost V 3 bases and J 2 bases; bases outside gene matches: 6. The germline CDR1 and CDR2 sequences are KGHSH and LQKENI.

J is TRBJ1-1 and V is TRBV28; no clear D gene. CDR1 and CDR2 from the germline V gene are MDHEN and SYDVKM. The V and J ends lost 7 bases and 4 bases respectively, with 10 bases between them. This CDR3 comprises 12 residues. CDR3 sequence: CASKLDITEAFF. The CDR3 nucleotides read TGTGCCAGCAAGTTGGATATCACTGAAGCTTTCTTT.

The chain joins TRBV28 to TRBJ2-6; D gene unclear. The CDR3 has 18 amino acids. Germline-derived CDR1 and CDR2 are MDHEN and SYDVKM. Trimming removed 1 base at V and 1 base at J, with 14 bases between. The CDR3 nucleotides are TGTGCCAGCAGTTTATCCTCCGGCAGGCGGTCTGGGGCCAACGTCCTGACTTTC. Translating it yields CASSLSSGRRSGANVLTF.

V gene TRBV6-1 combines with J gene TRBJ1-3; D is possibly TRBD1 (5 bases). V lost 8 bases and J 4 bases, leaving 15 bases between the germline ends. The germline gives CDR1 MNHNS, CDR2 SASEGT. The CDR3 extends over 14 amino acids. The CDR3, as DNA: TGTGCCAGCGACAGCCTCCGACGAGGAAACACCATATATTTT. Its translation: CASDSLRRGNTIYF.

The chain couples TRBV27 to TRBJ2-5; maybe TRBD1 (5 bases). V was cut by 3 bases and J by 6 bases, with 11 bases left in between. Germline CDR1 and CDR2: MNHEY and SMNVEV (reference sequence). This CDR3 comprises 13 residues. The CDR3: CASSLGQAKTQYF. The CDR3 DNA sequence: TGTGCCAGCAGTTTGGGGCAGGCCAAGACCCAGTACTTC.

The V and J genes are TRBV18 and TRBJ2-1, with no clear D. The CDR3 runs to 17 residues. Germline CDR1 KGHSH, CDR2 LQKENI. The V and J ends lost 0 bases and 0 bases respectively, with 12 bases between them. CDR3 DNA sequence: TGTGCCAGCTCACCACCCCCACAGCGATACTCCTACAATGAGCAGTTCTTC. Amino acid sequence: CASSPPPQRYSYNEQFF.

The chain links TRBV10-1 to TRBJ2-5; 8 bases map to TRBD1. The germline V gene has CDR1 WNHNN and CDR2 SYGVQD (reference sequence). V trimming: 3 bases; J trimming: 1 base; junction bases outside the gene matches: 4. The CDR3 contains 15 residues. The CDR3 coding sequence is TGCGCCAGCAGTGACCAGACAGGGGCCCAAGAGACCCAGTACTTC. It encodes CASSDQTGAQETQYF.

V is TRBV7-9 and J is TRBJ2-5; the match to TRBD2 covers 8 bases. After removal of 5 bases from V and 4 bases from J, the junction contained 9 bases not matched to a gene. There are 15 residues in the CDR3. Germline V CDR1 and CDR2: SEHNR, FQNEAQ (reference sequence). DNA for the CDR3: TGTGCCAGCAGCCCCCGGGGGGGCACGGGAGAGACCCAGTACTTC. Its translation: CASSPRGGTGETQYF.

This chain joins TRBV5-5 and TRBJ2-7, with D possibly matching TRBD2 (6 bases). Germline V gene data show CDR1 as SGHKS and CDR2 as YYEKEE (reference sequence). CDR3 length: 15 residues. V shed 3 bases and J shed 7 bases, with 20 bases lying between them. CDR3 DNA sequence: TGTGCCAGCAGCTCATATGGGGGACTCTCGGGAGAGCAGTACTTC. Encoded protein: CASSSYGGLSGEQYF.

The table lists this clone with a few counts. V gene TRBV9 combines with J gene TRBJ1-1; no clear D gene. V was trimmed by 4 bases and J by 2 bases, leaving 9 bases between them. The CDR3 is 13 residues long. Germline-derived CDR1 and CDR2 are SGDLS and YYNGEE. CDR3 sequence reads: CASSSGPNTEAFF. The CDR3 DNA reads TGTGCCAGCAGCTCTGGGCCCAACACTGAAGCTTTCTTT.

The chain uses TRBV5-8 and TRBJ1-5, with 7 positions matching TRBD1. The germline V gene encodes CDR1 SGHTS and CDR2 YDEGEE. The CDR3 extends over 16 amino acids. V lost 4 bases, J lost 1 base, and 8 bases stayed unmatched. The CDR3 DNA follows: TGTGCCAGCAGCGGAAGCAGGGGGTTGAGCAATCAGCCCCAGCATTTT. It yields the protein CASSGSRGLSNQPQHF.

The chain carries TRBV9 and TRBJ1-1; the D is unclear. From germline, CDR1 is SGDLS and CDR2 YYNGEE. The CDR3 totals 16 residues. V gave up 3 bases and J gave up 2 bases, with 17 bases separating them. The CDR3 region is CASSAQPHGVNTEAFF. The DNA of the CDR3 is TGTGCCAGCAGCGCTCAACCCCACGGGGTAAACACTGAAGCTTTCTTT.

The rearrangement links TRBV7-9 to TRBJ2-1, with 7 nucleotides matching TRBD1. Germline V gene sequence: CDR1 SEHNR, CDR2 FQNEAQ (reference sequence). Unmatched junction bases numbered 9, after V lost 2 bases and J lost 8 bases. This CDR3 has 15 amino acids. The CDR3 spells CASSLPATGTHEQFF. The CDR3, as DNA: TGTGCCAGCAGCTTACCAGCGACAGGGACGCATGAGCAGTTCTTC.

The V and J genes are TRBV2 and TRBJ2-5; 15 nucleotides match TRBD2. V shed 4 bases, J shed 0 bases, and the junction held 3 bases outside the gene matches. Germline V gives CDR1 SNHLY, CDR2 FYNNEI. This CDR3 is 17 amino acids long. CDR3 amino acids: CASSGGLAGGNQETQYF. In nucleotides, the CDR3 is TGTGCCAGCAGTGGGGGACTAGCGGGGGGTAACCAAGAGACCCAGTACTTC.